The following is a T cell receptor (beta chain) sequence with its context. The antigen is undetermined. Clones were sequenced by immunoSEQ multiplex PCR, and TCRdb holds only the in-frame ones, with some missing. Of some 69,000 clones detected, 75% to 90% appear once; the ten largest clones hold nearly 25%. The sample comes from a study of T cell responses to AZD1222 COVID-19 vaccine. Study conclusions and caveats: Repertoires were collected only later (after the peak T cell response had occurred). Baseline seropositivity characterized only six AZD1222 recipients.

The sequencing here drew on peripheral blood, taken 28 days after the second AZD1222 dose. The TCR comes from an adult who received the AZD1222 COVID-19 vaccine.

In DNA form, the CDR3 reads TGTGCCAGCACTTTAAGGGAAACCTACTATGGCTACACCTTC. Protein product: CASTLRETYYGYTF. The chain combines TRBV6-5 with TRBJ1-2; unclear D gene. This CDR3 is 14 amino acids long. Deletions cut 7 bases from V and 3 bases from J, with 15 bases between. Germline V gene lookup returns CDR1 MNHEY and CDR2 SVGAGI.